These T cell receptor beta chains were read from a single sample in a study of PD-1 blockade in classical Hodgkin lymphoma. Measured with immunoSEQ multiplex PCR; TCRdb has only the in-frame clones, and not every one. The sample shows fewer than 65,000 clones, around nine tenths of them seen only once. The material was peripheral blood mononuclear cells (PBMCs), obtained at baseline. The source is a human donor with classical Hodgkin lymphoma. The CDR3 runs from the conserved cysteine through the conserved F or W. D genes are given only for firm matches. Expanded clones are given a class, and other clones once, few, many or no size at all.

j_call: TRBJ1-2
v_call: TRBV7-9
clone_size: NA
d_call: NA
cdr3_aa: CASSESQTGGLYGYTF
cdr3_nt: TGTGCCAGCAGCGAGTCCCAAACAGGTGGTCTGTATGGCTACACCTTC

j_call: TRBJ2-7
v_call: TRBV28
clone_size: few
d_call: NA
cdr3_aa: CASSPSQGLFRDEQYF
cdr3_nt: TGTGCCAGCAGTCCTAGCCAGGGATTGTTTCGTGACGAGCAGTACTTC

j_call: TRBJ2-7
v_call: TRBV27
clone_size: NA
d_call: TRBD2
cdr3_aa: CASSSIAGGYEQYF
cdr3_nt: TGTGCCAGCAGTTCCATAGCGGGGGGTTACGAGCAGTACTTC

j_call: TRBJ2-3
v_call: TRBV2
clone_size: NA
d_call: NA
cdr3_aa: CASSERVESDYTDTQYF
cdr3_nt: TGTGCCAGCAGTGAAAGGGTAGAGTCCGACTACACAGATACGCAGTATTTT

j_call: TRBJ1-2
v_call: TRBV5-4
clone_size: NA
d_call: NA
cdr3_aa: CASSLEQTHNYGYTF
cdr3_nt: TGTGCCAGCAGCTTGGAGCAGACACATAACTATGGCTACACCTTC

j_call: TRBJ2-7
v_call: TRBV7-9
clone_size: NA
d_call: TRBD1
cdr3_aa: CASSFRPGQRNYEQYF
cdr3_nt: TGTGCCAGCAGCTTCCGTCCGGGACAGAGAAACTACGAGCAGTACTTC

j_call: TRBJ1-4
v_call: TRBV7-8
clone_size: NA
d_call: NA
cdr3_aa: CASSPPAPNEKLFF
cdr3_nt: TGTGCCAGCAGCCCCCCAGCCCCGAATGAAAAACTGTTTTTT

j_call: TRBJ2-1
v_call: TRBV6-6
clone_size: NA
d_call: NA
cdr3_aa: CASSLQSAYNEQFF
cdr3_nt: TGTGCCAGCAGTTTACAATCAGCGTACAATGAGCAGTTCTTC

j_call: TRBJ2-7
v_call: TRBV11-2
clone_size: NA
d_call: TRBD2
cdr3_aa: CASSFSLGGNEQYF
cdr3_nt: TGTGCCAGCAGCTTTAGTCTGGGAGGGAACGAGCAGTACTTC

j_call: TRBJ1-5
v_call: TRBV28
clone_size: NA
d_call: NA
cdr3_aa: CASSADSNQPQHF
cdr3_nt: TGTGCCAGCAGCGCAGATAGCAATCAGCCCCAGCATTTT

j_call: TRBJ2-1
v_call: TRBV7-9
clone_size: NA
d_call: NA
cdr3_aa: CASSLTRASYNEQFF
cdr3_nt: TGTGCCAGCAGCTTAACACGGGCGTCCTACAATGAGCAGTTCTTC

j_call: TRBJ1-5
v_call: TRBV19
clone_size: NA
d_call: NA
cdr3_aa: CASSIAKGIKDQPQHF
cdr3_nt: TGTGCCAGTAGTATAGCCAAGGGGATTAAGGATCAGCCCCAGCATTTT

j_call: TRBJ2-1
v_call: TRBV27
clone_size: NA
d_call: NA
cdr3_aa: CASSLYGVPEQFF
cdr3_nt: TGTGCCAGCAGTTTATATGGAGTGCCCGAGCAGTTCTTC

j_call: TRBJ1-5
v_call: TRBV28
clone_size: NA
d_call: TRBD1
cdr3_aa: CASSLWQGANQPQHF
cdr3_nt: TGTGCCAGCAGTTTGTGGCAGGGGGCAAATCAGCCCCAGCATTTT

j_call: TRBJ2-7
v_call: TRBV7-9
clone_size: NA
d_call: NA
cdr3_aa: CASIPRESYEQYF
cdr3_nt: TGTGCCAGCATACCAAGGGAGTCCTACGAGCAGTACTTC

j_call: TRBJ2-5
v_call: TRBV27
clone_size: NA
d_call: TRBD2
cdr3_aa: CASSPQREVETQYF
cdr3_nt: TGTGCCAGCAGTCCGCAGCGGGAGGTAGAGACCCAGTACTTC

j_call: TRBJ1-6
v_call: TRBV6-6
clone_size: few
d_call: NA
cdr3_aa: CASSYLTGLNSPLHF
cdr3_nt: TGTGCCAGCAGTTACTTGACAGGCCTGAATTCACCCCTCCACTTT

j_call: TRBJ2-1
v_call: TRBV9
clone_size: NA
d_call: TRBD2
cdr3_aa: CASSVGTSAYSSYNEQFF
cdr3_nt: TGTGCCAGCAGCGTAGGGACTAGCGCGTATAGCTCCTACAATGAGCAGTTCTTC

j_call: TRBJ2-7
v_call: TRBV5-1
clone_size: NA
d_call: TRBD1
cdr3_aa: CASMGSYRGLSYEQYF
cdr3_nt: TGCGCCAGCATGGGCTCCTACAGGGGCCTCTCCTACGAGCAGTACTTC

j_call: TRBJ2-5
v_call: TRBV7-9
clone_size: NA
d_call: NA
cdr3_aa: CASIRGAGETQYF
cdr3_nt: TGTGCCAGCATCCGCGGGGCAGGCGAGACCCAGTACTTC

j_call: TRBJ2-5
v_call: TRBV7-9
clone_size: NA
d_call: NA
cdr3_aa: CASSLALTDETQYF
cdr3_nt: TGTGCCAGCAGCTTAGCGCTGACAGATGAGACCCAGTACTTC

j_call: TRBJ2-1
v_call: TRBV27
clone_size: NA
d_call: NA
cdr3_aa: CASSLFTHSYNEQFF
cdr3_nt: TGTGCCAGCAGTTTATTTACCCACTCCTACAATGAGCAGTTCTTC